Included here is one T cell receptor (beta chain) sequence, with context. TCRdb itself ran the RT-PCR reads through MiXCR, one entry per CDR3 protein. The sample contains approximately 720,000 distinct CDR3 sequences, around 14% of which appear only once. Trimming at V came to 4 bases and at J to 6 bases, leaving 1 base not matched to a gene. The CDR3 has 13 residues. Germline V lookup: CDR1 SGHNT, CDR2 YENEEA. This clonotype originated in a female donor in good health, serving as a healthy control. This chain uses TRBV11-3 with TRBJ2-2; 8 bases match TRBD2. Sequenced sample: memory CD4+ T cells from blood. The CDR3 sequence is CASSSGGAGELFF. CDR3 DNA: TGTGCCAGCAGCTCGGGGGGGGCCGGGGAGCTGTTTTTT.